The 25 T cell receptor beta chains reported below all come from one sample, sequenced in a study of CD8 T cells in ankylosing spondylitis. TCRdb reanalysed the 5' RACE reads using MiXCR and keeps one entry per CDR3 protein. The sample holds around 99,000 distinct CDR3 sequences, about 8.8% seen once. Sequencing used blood, either unsorted or a sorted T cell fraction (not recorded which). These receptors all come from a male donor with ankylosing spondylitis or in good health (not recorded which).

This chain joins TRBV20-1 and TRBJ2-1; D tentatively reads TRBD1 or TRBD2 (6 bases each). Trimming removed 6 bases from V and 10 bases from J, with 25 bases in between. The CDR3 is 15 residues long. Germline V gives CDR1 DFQATT, CDR2 SNEGSKA (reference sequence). CDR3 nucleotides: TGCAGTGCCGGAGCCGGGGGCCTAGCAAACAGAGAGCAGTTCTTC. The encoded protein is CSAGAGGLANREQFF.

This clonotype occurred many times. The chain links TRBV12-3 or TRBV12-4 to TRBJ1-5; no firm D call. Trimming took 5 bases from V and 5 from J, leaving 10 bases between them. This CDR3 comprises 13 residues. The CDR3: CASSRDTDQPQHF. CDR3 coding DNA: TGTGCCAGCAGTCGGGATACTGATCAGCCCCAGCATTTT.

In the case of this clonotype: A much larger clone lies one base from this, so it may be a read error. V gene TRBV29-1 combines with J gene TRBJ1-4; no firm D call. Germline V gene data show CDR1 as SQVTM and CDR2 as ANQGSEA. The CDR3 contains 13 residues. In DNA form, the CDR3 reads TGCAGCGTTGAAGAGGGAAGTAATGAAACACTGTTTTTT. The encoded protein is CSVEEGSNETLFF.

This clonotype has a count of ten or more. The genes are TRBV19 and TRBJ2-7; no reliable D call. Per the germline V gene, CDR1 is LNHDA and CDR2 is SQIVND (reference sequence). CDR3 length: 14 residues. V was shortened by 1 base and J by 2 bases, with 9 bases between the two germline ends. CDR3 DNA sequence: TGTGCCAGTAGTATAGGTGTCGGAACCTACGAGCAGTACTTC. Translated, it gives CASSIGVGTYEQYF.

This clonotype showed up many times. The rearrangement links TRBV12-3 or TRBV12-4 to TRBJ2-1, with D perhaps matching TRBD2 (6 bases). Trimming pared 6 bases from V and 0 bases from J, leaving 9 bases between. CDR3 length: 14 residues. Written as DNA, the CDR3 is TGTGCCAGCAGCTTCGGGAGCTCCTACAATGAGCAGTTCTTC. Translation: CASSFGSSYNEQFF.

This clonotype was seen many times. The chain is built from TRBV6-5 and TRBJ2-3; D remains unclear. V was shortened by 2 bases and J by 6 bases, with 9 bases between the two germline ends. From germline, CDR1 is MNHEY and CDR2 SVGAGI. This CDR3 has 13 amino acids. For the CDR3, the DNA is TGTGCCAGCAGTTACGGGTCCTCGGATACGCAGTATTTT. Protein: CASSYGSSDTQYF.

The table lists this clonotype with many counts. The J gene is TRBJ1-1, the V gene TRBV10-3; possibly TRBD1 for D (5 bases). From germline, CDR1 is ENHRY and CDR2 SYGVKD. Trimming took off 0 bases at V and 6 bases at J, with 11 bases between the two ends. CDR3 length equals 14 residues. CDR3 in amino acids: CAISESGREAEAFF. As DNA, the CDR3 is TGTGCCATCAGTGAGTCGGGCAGGGAAGCTGAAGCTTTCTTT.

In this sample, this clonotype turned up many times. V usage is TRBV5-6 and J usage is TRBJ2-5; 9 nucleotides agree with TRBD2. Germline V gene sequence: CDR1 SGHDT, CDR2 YYEEEE. The length of the CDR3 is 18 residues. V lost 2 bases and J lost 0; bases outside the gene matches: 11. The DNA of the CDR3 is TGTGCCAGCAGCTTCCGGCGGCGGGGGGGCCGGAACCAAGAGACCCAGTACTTC. This translates into CASSFRRRGGRNQETQYF.

This clonotype was detected many times. The V and J genes are TRBV7-8 and TRBJ2-5; TRBD1 matches 10 bases. Germline loops: CDR1 SGHVS, CDR2 FQNEAQ. V dropped 3 bases and J dropped 4; count of bases not matched to a gene: 2. This CDR3 region has 14 residues. The DNA of the CDR3 is TGTGCCAGCAGCTTGGACAGGGGGTTAGAGACCCAGTACTTC. Translated: CASSLDRGLETQYF.

At least ten counts were recorded for this clonotype. V usage is TRBV28 and J usage is TRBJ2-3; possibly TRBD1 or TRBD2 for D (5 bases each). In germline, CDR1 is MDHEN, CDR2 SYDVKM. V lost 6 bases and J lost 2, with 15 bases in between. The CDR3 loop spans 15 amino acids. CDR3 DNA: TGTGCCAGCAGCCCTCCCTCGGGGCTCACAGATACGCAGTATTTT. As protein: CASSPPSGLTDTQYF.

Ten or more counts support this clonotype. The V gene is TRBV7-3, the J gene TRBJ2-5; 15 positions match TRBD2. The V gene end was trimmed by 5 bases and the J gene end by 1 base; junction bases not matched to a gene: 2. This CDR3 has 16 residues. CDR1 and CDR2 (germline): SGHTA, FQGTGA. CDR3 in DNA: TGTGCCAGCAGCCCGGGACTAGCGGGGGGCCAAGAGACCCAGTACTTC. Translation gives CASSPGLAGGQETQYF.

At least ten counts were recorded for this clonotype. The chain links TRBV7-3 to TRBJ2-5; possibly TRBD2 for D (6 bases). The CDR3 contains 15 residues. V was shortened by 1 base and J by 2 bases, with 11 bases between the two germline ends. Germline CDR1 and CDR2: SGHTA and FQGTGA. The CDR3 bases are TGTGCCAGCAGCTTAAGAACGGGGACTCAAGAGACCCAGTACTTC. Its protein is CASSLRTGTQETQYF.

This clonotype was counted between two and nine times. CDR3: CSASPESSYNEQFF. CDR3 nucleotides: TGCAGTGCTAGCCCAGAGAGCTCCTACAATGAGCAGTTCTTC. The chain has TRBV20-1 and TRBJ2-1; D unresolved. The germline V gene has CDR1 DFQATT and CDR2 SNEGSKA (reference sequence). The CDR3 is made up of 14 amino acids. Trimming cost V 3 bases and J 0 bases, with 9 bases left between them.

This clonotype was recorded at least ten times. The genes are TRBV11-3 and TRBJ2-1; 9 positions match TRBD2. The junction had 10 bases not matched to a gene; V was cut back by 6 bases and J by 7 bases. Germline-derived CDR1 and CDR2 are SGHNT and YENEEA. This CDR3 region has 15 residues. CDR3: CASSLDRTSVNEQFF. The CDR3 region has the DNA TGTGCCAGCAGTCTGGACCGGACTAGCGTAAATGAGCAGTTCTTC.

In DNA form, the CDR3 reads TGCGCCAGCAGTGCGGGGACCCTAAATCAGCCCCAGCATTTT. Its protein is CASSAGTLNQPQHF. This sequence joins TRBV10-2 and TRBJ1-5; D is possibly TRBD1 (5 bases). The CDR3 extends over 14 amino acids. Germline loops: CDR1 WSHSY, CDR2 SAAADI. V lost 4 bases and J 4 bases, leaving 11 bases between the germline ends.

This clonotype was observed many times. Written as DNA, the CDR3 is TGTGCCAGCTCCCCCAAGGGGGTACAAGAGACCCAGTACTTC. It encodes CASSPKGVQETQYF. The chain is built from TRBV18 and TRBJ2-5; D possibly corresponds to TRBD1 (6 bases). Between the trimmed V and J ends, which lost 6 bases and 2 bases, there was a span of 13 bases. CDR3 length equals 14 residues. Germline V gene data show CDR1 as KGHSH and CDR2 as LQKENI.

This clonotype was picked up many times. The rearrangement joins TRBV6-5 to TRBJ2-6; D may be TRBD1 (5 bases). There are 15 residues in the CDR3. CDR1 and CDR2 (germline): MNHEY, SVGAGI. Trimming left V 5 bases short and J 1 base short, with 9 bases between. The CDR3 DNA reads as TGTGCCAGCAGTCCAAGGGGTTCTGGGGCCAACGTCCTGACTTTC. It encodes CASSPRGSGANVLTF.

This clonotype was detected only a few times. CDR3 sequence reads: CSARLGKRMGNTGELFF. CDR3 nucleotides: TGCAGTGCTAGACTGGGGAAGAGGATGGGGAACACCGGGGAGCTGTTTTTT. The chain is built from TRBV20-1 and TRBJ2-2; D uncertain. The CDR3 is 17 residues long. The germline V gene encodes CDR1 DFQATT and CDR2 SNEGSKA (reference sequence). V lost 2 bases to trimming and J lost 1 base, with 17 bases between them.

The sample holds many counts of this clonotype. The V gene is TRBV5-1, the J gene TRBJ1-2, with D perhaps matching TRBD1 (5 bases). Between the trimmed V and J ends, which lost 1 base and 6 bases, there was a span of 16 bases. Germline V gene lookup returns CDR1 SGHRS and CDR2 YFSETQ. The CDR3 is 15 residues long. For the CDR3, the DNA is TGCGCCAGCAGCTTGACAGGCCTGATCGACGATGGCTACACCTTC. It translates to CASSLTGLIDDGYTF. Looking up the rest from reference TRBV5-1 and TRBJ1-2 gives the full variable domain: KAGVTQTPRYLIKTRGQQVTLSCSPISGHRSVSWYQQTPGQGLQFLFEYFSETQRNKGNFPGRFSGRQFSNSRSEMNVSTLELGDSALYLCASSLTGLIDDGYTFGSGTRLTVV.

Note on this clonotype: A read error may explain this, as a much larger clone is one base away. CDR3 bases: TGTGCCGGCAGCCTCGGACGGAAGAACACTGAAGCTTTCTTT. Protein sequence: CAGSLGRKNTEAFF. The chain is built from TRBV7-6 and TRBJ1-1; D not resolved. The CDR3 runs 14 residues. The germline CDR1 and CDR2 sequences are SGHVS and FNYEAQ.

The V and J genes are TRBV7-2 and TRBJ1-1, with unresolved D. CDR3 length: 14 amino acids. The V end lost 3 bases, the J end lost 1 base, and 9 bases lay between the germline ends. The V gene's germline CDR1 is SGHTA and CDR2 FQGNSA. In DNA, the CDR3 is TGTGCCAGCAGCTTTATTCCTCCGAACACTGAAGCTTTCTTT. It translates to CASSFIPPNTEAFF.

This clonotype was counted a few times. V is TRBV12-3 or TRBV12-4 and J is TRBJ2-6; maybe TRBD1 (5 bases). CDR3 size: 15 residues. V gave up 2 bases and J gave up 3 bases, with 8 bases separating them. The DNA for the CDR3 is TGTGCCAGCAGTTTATGGGGCTTTGGGGCCAACGTCCTGACTTTC. It is translated as CASSLWGFGANVLTF.

This clonotype was seen repeatedly, ten times or more. V is TRBV29-1 and J is TRBJ2-7, with 12 nucleotides matching TRBD2. The trim removed 4 bases at V and 2 bases at J, leaving 9 bases unmatched. Germline lookup yields CDR1 SQVTM and CDR2 ANQGSEA. The CDR3 length is 16 residues. The CDR3 protein is CSVGSSGGARTYEQYF. CDR3 DNA: TGCAGCGTTGGGTCTAGCGGGGGGGCCAGGACCTACGAGCAGTACTTC.

This clonotype was picked up a small number of times. The chain links TRBV30 to TRBJ1-2; D ambiguous. Trimming took 0 bases from V and 8 from J, leaving 13 bases between them. The V gene's germline CDR1 is GTSNPN and CDR2 SVGIG (reference sequence). This CDR3 region has 13 residues. The CDR3 loop is CAWSVGLQWGYTF. Here the CDR3 DNA reads TGTGCCTGGAGTGTTGGACTCCAGTGGGGCTACACCTTC.

This clonotype appeared many times. The chain links TRBV29-1 to TRBJ2-2; D perhaps matches TRBD2 (7 bases). Germline V CDR1 and CDR2: SQVTM, ANQGSEA. The CDR3 runs to 13 residues. Trimming left V 4 bases short and J 8 bases short, with 14 bases between. CDR3 nucleotides: TGCAGCGTTGTACGAGGGGGGGATGGGGAGCTGTTTTTT. Protein sequence: CSVVRGGDGELFF.